A single sample is the source of the 26 T cell receptor beta chains below, sequenced in a study of blood T cell repertoires in COVID-19. Data came from immunoSEQ multiplex PCR; TCRdb stores just in-frame clones and leaves some out. The sample yields under 500,000 clones, roughly nine tenths seen once. Specimen: PBMCs or T cells enriched from blood (not recorded which). Source of these receptors: a man aged 25 to 40 who had recovered from COVID-19.

The table lists this clone with a count of one. This chain connects TRBV28 to TRBJ2-3; possibly TRBD2 for D (6 bases). The CDR3 spans 14 residues. The germline V gene encodes CDR1 MDHEN and CDR2 SYDVKM. Trimming cost V 11 bases and J 3 bases, with 18 bases left between them. The CDR3 DNA reads TGTGCCGGAGCTAGCGCAGATGGGACAGATACGCAGTATTTT. It is translated as CAGASADGTDTQYF.

V usage is TRBV27 and J usage is TRBJ2-7, with 13 bases fitting TRBD2. Per germline, CDR1 MNHEY and CDR2 SMNVEV (reference sequence). With 4 bases clipped from V and 5 bases from J, the junction kept 2 bases outside the gene matches. The CDR3 contains 14 residues. The CDR3 nucleotides read TGTGCCAGCAGTTCACTAGCGGGAGGGGACGAGCAGTACTTC. Protein: CASSSLAGGDEQYF.

This chain links TRBV9 with TRBJ2-3; no clear D. CDR3 length: 15 amino acids. Trimming shortened V by 0 bases and J by 4 bases, and 12 bases separated the two germline ends. CDR1 is SGDLS and CDR2 is YYNGEE in the germline V gene. The CDR3 sequence: CASSVALASPDTQYF. CDR3 bases: TGTGCCAGCAGCGTAGCTTTGGCCAGTCCAGATACGCAGTATTTT.

The chain joins TRBV5-1 to TRBJ2-1; 7 nucleotides match TRBD2. Germline CDR1 reads SGHRS; CDR2 reads YFSETQ. This CDR3 region has 14 residues. V lost 4 bases to trimming and J lost 9 bases; unmatched junction nucleotides: 10. The CDR3 is CASSPQTSSIEQFF. The CDR3 DNA reads as TGCGCCAGCAGCCCTCAGACTAGCTCAATTGAGCAGTTCTTC.

This chain connects TRBV5-4 to TRBJ2-5, with D possibly TRBD2 on 5 matching bases. Germline CDR1 SGHNT, CDR2 YYREEE (reference sequence). The CDR3 runs to 16 residues. Trimming stripped 2 bases from V and 2 bases from J, with 16 bases between. The chain's CDR3 is CASSFGGVVVQETQYF. CDR3 DNA sequence: TGTGCCAGCAGCTTCGGAGGCGTGGTGGTACAAGAGACCCAGTACTTC.

The CDR3 bases are TGTGCCAGCAGAGGCCAGGAGGATCAGCCCCAGCATTTT. It codes for CASRGQEDQPQHF. The V call is TRBV28, the J call TRBJ1-5; D unresolved. CDR1 is MDHEN and CDR2 is SYDVKM in the germline V gene. CDR3 length equals 13 residues. V gave up 6 bases and J gave up 5 bases, with 11 bases separating them.

This clone has just a few counts. V gene TRBV28 combines with J gene TRBJ1-1; no definite D call. Deletions cut 2 bases from V and 0 bases from J, with 16 bases between. This CDR3 has 17 amino acids. Per the germline V gene, CDR1 is MDHEN and CDR2 is SYDVKM. CDR3 nucleotides: TGTGCCAGCAGTTTAGTAGGAGGGATTAGTATGAACACTGAAGCTTTCTTT. Amino acid sequence: CASSLVGGISMNTEAFF.

This chain joins TRBV5-1 and TRBJ2-1; D is unclear. CDR3 size: 12 residues. CDR1 is SGHRS and CDR2 is YFSETQ in the germline V gene. Trimming took off 0 bases at V and 5 bases at J, with 3 bases between the two ends. DNA of the CDR3: TGCGCCAGCAGCTTGGCAGACAATGAGCAGTTCTTC. This gives the protein CASSLADNEQFF. The full variable domain, completed using reference TRBV5-1 and TRBJ2-1, is KAGVTQTPRYLIKTRGQQVTLSCSPISGHRSVSWYQQTPGQGLQFLFEYFSETQRNKGNFPGRFSGRQFSNSRSEMNVSTLELGDSALYLCASSLADNEQFFGPGTRLTVL.

This clone has only a few counts. This chain joins TRBV5-5 and TRBJ2-3; possibly TRBD1 for D (5 bases). V shed 6 bases and J shed 3 bases, with 14 bases lying between them. CDR3 length: 14 residues. CDR1 and CDR2 (germline): SGHKS, YYEKEE (reference sequence). CDR3 sequence: CASNHRGQTDTQYF. The CDR3 DNA follows: TGTGCCAGCAATCATAGAGGACAAACAGATACGCAGTATTTT. The full variable domain, rest sourced from reference TRBV5-5 and TRBJ2-3, is DAGVTQSPTHLIKTRGQQVTLRCSPISGHKSVSWYQQVLGQGPQFIFQYYEKEERGRGNFPDRFSARQFPNYSSELNVNALLLGDSALYLCASNHRGQTDTQYFGPGTRLTVL.

The J gene is TRBJ1-3, the V gene TRBV18; TRBD1 aligns across 8 bases. The CDR3 covers 16 residues. CDR1 and CDR2 from the germline V gene are KGHSH and LQKENI. V shed 3 bases and J 2 bases; nucleotides not matched to a gene: 6. This chain's CDR3 is CASSPDRVAAGNTIYF. The CDR3 DNA is TGTGCCAGCTCACCGGACAGGGTCGCGGCTGGAAACACCATATATTTT. The entire variable domain, with the rest obtained from reference TRBV18 and TRBJ1-3, is as follows: NAGVMQNPRHLVRRRGQEARLRCSPMKGHSHVYWYRQLPEEGLKFMVYLQKENIIDESGMPKERFSAEFPKEGPSILRIQQVVRGDSAAYFCASSPDRVAAGNTIYFGEGSWLTVV.

The chain combines TRBV15 with TRBJ1-5, with no clear D. There are 14 residues in the CDR3. Germline lookup yields CDR1 LNHNV and CDR2 YYDKDF (reference sequence). V gave up 0 bases and J gave up 4 bases, with 7 bases separating them. CDR3 bases: TGTGCCACCAGCAGAGATACAGTGAATCAGCCCCAGCATTTT. Translation gives CATSRDTVNQPQHF.

This clone was observed a handful of times. The genes are TRBV5-1 and TRBJ1-2; D is perhaps TRBD1 (6 bases). The germline gives CDR1 SGHRS, CDR2 YFSETQ. The V gene lost 5 bases and the J gene lost 2 bases, with 13 bases spanning the gap. The CDR3 covers 14 residues. The CDR3 DNA reads TGCGCCAGCAGGCCGCCGGGGGGCAACTATGGCTACACCTTC. This sequence encodes CASRPPGGNYGYTF. Based on the CDR3 plus reference TRBV5-1 and TRBJ1-2, the full variable domain is KAGVTQTPRYLIKTRGQQVTLSCSPISGHRSVSWYQQTPGQGLQFLFEYFSETQRNKGNFPGRFSGRQFSNSRSEMNVSTLELGDSALYLCASRPPGGNYGYTFGSGTRLTVV.

This rearrangement joins TRBV3-1 (or the pseudogene TRBV3-2) to TRBJ2-1; 9 bases line up with TRBD2. With V trimmed by 1 base and J by 4 bases, 20 bases remained unmatched. Germline assignment: CDR1 LGHDT and CDR2 YNNKEL (reference sequence). The CDR3 extends over 21 amino acids. CDR3 protein: CASSQVDGREGPGFLYNEQFF. Here the CDR3 DNA reads TGTGCCAGCAGCCAAGTCGACGGGCGGGAGGGCCCCGGGTTTTTATACAATGAGCAGTTCTTC.

Details on this clone: Other DNA sequences of this sample code for an identical CDR3. This rearrangement joins TRBV5-4 to TRBJ2-3; no clear D gene. Deletions cut 3 bases from V and 2 bases from J, with 4 bases between. The germline CDR1 and CDR2 sequences are SGHNT and YYREEE (reference sequence). CDR3 length: 12 residues. The CDR3 sequence: CASSSNTDTQYF. CDR3 nucleotides: TGTGCCAGCAGCTCAAACACAGATACGCAGTATTTT. Combining the CDR3 with reference TRBV5-4 and TRBJ2-3 gives the whole variable domain ETGVTQSPTHLIKTRGQQVTLRCSSQSGHNTVSWYQQALGQGPQFIFQYYREEENGRGNFPPRFSGLQFPNYSSELNVNALELDDSALYLCASSSNTDTQYFGPGTRLTVL.

J is TRBJ1-1 and V is TRBV19, with a possible D match to TRBD1 (5 bases). In germline, CDR1 is LNHDA, CDR2 SQIVND (reference sequence). The CDR3 extends over 12 amino acids. V was shortened by 5 bases and J by 5 bases, with 9 bases between the two germline ends. DNA of the CDR3: TGTGCCAGTAGTCCAGGGTTAACTGAAGCTTTCTTT. It specifies CASSPGLTEAFF.

This chain uses TRBV27 with TRBJ1-6; D gene uncertain. Trimming removed 3 bases from V and 10 bases from J, with 19 bases in between. This CDR3 is built from 16 residues. Germline V gene sequence: CDR1 MNHEY, CDR2 SMNVEV (reference sequence). The CDR3 sequence: CASSFTLTRSPSPLHF. The CDR3 DNA follows: TGTGCCAGCAGTTTCACGCTGACAAGGTCCCCCTCACCCCTCCACTTT.

The chain recombines TRBV7-2 with TRBJ2-7, with TRBD1 matching over 8 bases. The V segment lost 4 bases and the J segment 3 bases; nucleotides outside the gene matches: 8. There are 15 residues in the CDR3. Germline CDR1 reads SGHTA; CDR2 reads FQGNSA. The CDR3: CASSSRQGRYYEQYF. CDR3 sequence (DNA): TGTGCCAGCAGCTCAAGACAGGGGCGCTACTACGAGCAGTACTTC.

This clone was observed once. The chain is built from TRBV19 and TRBJ2-1, with 11 positions matching TRBD2. This CDR3 has 16 amino acids. CDR1 is LNHDA and CDR2 is SQIVND in the germline V gene (reference sequence). The V segment lost 4 bases and the J segment 4 bases; nucleotides outside the gene matches: 6. Written as DNA, the CDR3 is TGTGCCAGTAGTACCTTTAGCGGGAGGGATTACAATGAGCAGTTCTTC. Its translation is CASSTFSGRDYNEQFF.

J is TRBJ1-5 and V is TRBV7-8; 7 nucleotides agree with TRBD1. J lost 1 base, V lost 5 bases, and 5 bases had no gene match. Germline CDR1 SGHVS, CDR2 FQNEAQ. CDR3 length equals 15 residues. This CDR3 reads CASSEGQISNQPQHF. In DNA, the CDR3 is TGTGCCAGCAGCGAGGGACAGATCAGCAATCAGCCCCAGCATTTT.

The rearrangement joins TRBV18 to TRBJ2-5; 9 nucleotides agree with TRBD1. J gave up 5 bases and V 3 bases, and 4 bases lay outside the gene matches. In germline, CDR1 is KGHSH, CDR2 LQKENI. This CDR3 has 14 residues. Here the CDR3 reads CASSPGTGWETQYF. CDR3 nucleotides: TGTGCCAGCTCACCTGGGACAGGGTGGGAGACCCAGTACTTC.

The chain joins TRBV12-3 or TRBV12-4 to TRBJ2-1; D may be TRBD2 (5 bases). CDR3 size: 13 residues. Trimming cost V 7 bases and J 9 bases, with 16 bases left between them. The CDR3 loop is CASTTRRVREQFF. For the CDR3, the DNA is TGTGCCAGCACCACTCGGCGGGTCCGTGAGCAGTTCTTC.

The chain carries TRBV5-4 and TRBJ1-1; D unresolved. V was cut by 0 bases and J by 3 bases, with 15 bases left in between. Germline V gives CDR1 SGHNT, CDR2 YYREEE (reference sequence). The CDR3 has 16 residues. The DNA of the CDR3 is TGTGCCAGCAGCTTGGATCCCCGAAGCCGGGACACTGAAGCTTTCTTT. Its protein is CASSLDPRSRDTEAFF.

The chain joins TRBV2 to TRBJ2-5, with 10 nucleotides matching TRBD2. Unmatched junction bases numbered 11, after V lost 8 bases and J lost 5 bases. The CDR3 sequence is 15 residues long. Per the germline V gene, CDR1 is SNHLY and CDR2 is FYNNEI. CDR3 protein: CASSSGLAGVETQYF. The CDR3 DNA is TGTGCCAGCTCTTCTGGGCTAGCGGGAGTTGAGACCCAGTACTTC.

The V call is TRBV7-9, the J call TRBJ2-1; TRBD2 matches at 9 bases. Per the germline V gene, CDR1 is SEHNR and CDR2 is FQNEAQ (reference sequence). V dropped 3 bases and J dropped 1; count of bases not matched to a gene: 4. The CDR3 loop spans 16 amino acids. The CDR3 nucleotides read TGTGCCAGCAGCTTTTGGGCGGGAGGGTCCTACAATGAGCAGTTCTTC. Translated: CASSFWAGGSYNEQFF.

The V and J genes are TRBV3-1 (or the pseudogene TRBV3-2) and TRBJ2-7, with D perhaps TRBD1 (5 bases). This CDR3 spans 14 amino acids. Per germline, CDR1 LGHDT and CDR2 YNNKEL (reference sequence). V was pared by 5 bases and J by 3 bases, with 14 bases between. The chain's CDR3 is CASSLNLGHYEQYF. CDR3 coding DNA: TGTGCCAGCAGCTTAAACCTAGGACACTACGAGCAGTACTTC.

The rearrangement uses TRBV18 and TRBJ2-5, with TRBD2 as a possible D gene (6 bases). The CDR3 runs 16 residues. Per the germline V gene, CDR1 is KGHSH and CDR2 is LQKENI. V was pared by 2 bases and J by 3 bases, with 16 bases between. The CDR3 protein is CASSPGTDAGKETQYF. CDR3 in DNA: TGTGCCAGCTCACCAGGGACGGACGCGGGAAAAGAGACCCAGTACTTC.